This T cell receptor beta chain originates from a study of shared clonotypes between healthy human individuals. About the research overall: CD8 memory received one plate per donor, CD8 naive two, CD4 memory three and CD4 naive three.

Clones were read by immunoSEQ multiplex PCR, and TCRdb kept only the in-frame ones, dropping some. This sample yields just under 95,000 clones, of which 60% to 75% are seen a single time; 45% to 55% belongs to the top ten. HIV-negative, healthy adults without recent acute infections or vaccinations were the donors. Study observations and caveats: Limited genetic and exposure-history diversity came from having few donors.

Note on this clone: As yet, its antigen is unknown.

CDR3 size: 16 residues. Sequences were obtained from memory CD8+ T cells sorted from blood. As for subset: CD45RO+ cells pooled with CCR7-negative TemRA cells. The receptor was derived from a young man in good health. This chain connects TRBV21-1 to TRBJ2-7; TRBD1 was called by the table and not checked on the DNA. TRBV21-1 is a pseudogene. The CDR3 region is CASSKGDRGGTYEQYF. As DNA, the CDR3 is TGTGCCAGCAGCAAAGGGGACAGGGGGGGTACCTACGAGCAGTACTTC.